Shown below are 5 T cell receptor beta chains from a single sample sequenced in a study of cytomegalovirus exposure and HLA in healthy donors. PCR primers comprised 60 Vbeta and 13 Jbeta primers. Sequencing was performed with immunoSEQ multiplex PCR; in TCRdb, only in-frame clones are kept and a portion is missing. The table has under 200,000 clones, about 81% seen once. Sequenced input: PBMCs. These receptors all stem from a woman aged 18-29 years in good health and CMV-seronegative.

V usage is TRBV7-3 and J usage is TRBJ2-1, with 7 bases lining up with TRBD1. J was trimmed by 8 bases and V by 0 bases; bases with no gene match: 7. The CDR3 contains 15 residues. CDR1 and CDR2 (germline): SGHTA, FQGTGA. In nucleotides, the CDR3 is TGTGCCAGCAGCTTAACAGGGGGCCCTTTAGATGAGCAGTTCTTC. Amino acid sequence: CASSLTGGPLDEQFF.

The chain couples TRBV5-6 to TRBJ1-2; weak D call: TRBD1 (5 bases). The CDR3 spans 13 residues. Trimming took 5 bases from V and 8 from J, leaving 16 bases between them. Germline V gene lookup returns CDR1 SGHDT and CDR2 YYEEEE. As DNA, the CDR3 is TGTGCCAGCAGAATTGGGGGGAGGGAAGGCTACACCTTC. Amino acid sequence: CASRIGGREGYTF.

V is TRBV2 and J is TRBJ1-4, with D maybe TRBD1 (5 bases). The V end lost 3 bases, the J end lost 5 bases, and 10 bases lay between the germline ends. This CDR3 contains 14 residues. Germline CDR1 is SNHLY and CDR2 is FYNNEI. CDR3 nucleotides: TGTGCCAGCAGTGATCACAGGTGGAATGAAAAACTGTTTTTT. It specifies CASSDHRWNEKLFF. The full variable domain, with the rest looked up from reference TRBV2 and TRBJ1-4, is EPEVTQTPSHQVTQMGQEVILRCVPISNHLYFYWYRQILGQKVEFLVSFYNNEISEKSEIFDDQFSVERPDGSNFTLKIRSTKLEDSAMYFCASSDHRWNEKLFFGSGTQLSVL.

V is TRBV10-1 and J is TRBJ2-7; the match to TRBD1 covers 9 bases. CDR3 size: 14 residues. The junction had 7 bases not matched to a gene; V was cut back by 5 bases and J by 5 bases. Germline lookup yields CDR1 WNHNN and CDR2 SYGVQD (reference sequence). CDR3 in DNA: TGCGCCAGCAGTCCTTCGGGACAGGGCCACGAGCAGTACTTC. It encodes CASSPSGQGHEQYF.

This clone was detected only once. The chain uses TRBV11-2 and TRBJ2-7; 7 bases agree with TRBD2. J was trimmed by 2 bases and V by 5 bases; bases with no gene match: 3. Looked up from germline, CDR1 is SGHAT and CDR2 is FQNNGV. The CDR3 sequence is 13 residues long. CDR3 in amino acids: CASSREVPYEQYF. The CDR3 coding sequence is TGTGCCAGCAGCCGGGAGGTTCCCTACGAGCAGTACTTC.